The clone carrying this T cell receptor (beta chain) was seen repeatedly, ten times or more. Its target is not known. V was shortened by 2 bases and J by 5 bases, with 15 bases between the two germline ends. This CDR3 is 16 amino acids long. Germline V gene sequence: CDR1 KGHDR, CDR2 SFDVKD. These data are taken from a study of CD8+CD57+ T cells in acquired aplastic anemia. Study-level information: DNA per sorted CD4+ or CD8+ sample ranged about 0.17 to 30 ug, averaging approximately 3.3 ug. Healthy-donor CD4+ cells averaged about 9.9 million reads.

Study observations and caveats: Found in both controls and patients were 25 to 35 CD8+ CDR3 sequences. No significant patient-versus-control difference appeared in CD8+ Simpson's diversity.

Profiling that covered TCR beta VDJ and CDR3 relied on genomic DNA as its template. TCRdb processed the reads anew with MiXCR; each CDR3 protein has one entry. This table holds roughly 150,000 distinct CDR3 sequences, roughly 48% found once. Sequenced input: sorted CD4+, CD8+, or CD8+CD57+ T cells (not recorded which) from PBMCs. V is TRBV24-1 and J is TRBJ2-1; D may be TRBD1 or TRBD2 (5 bases each). This clonotype was obtained from a human donor in good health. The chain's CDR3 is CATSDWGGPDDNEQFF. CDR3 coding DNA: TGTGCCACCAGTGATTGGGGCGGGCCAGATGACAATGAGCAGTTCTTC.